This TCR beta chain came from a study of T cell changes during pregnancy in multiple sclerosis (dated by TCRdb to the late 2010s). In terms of the full investigation: In women with multiple sclerosis, the researchers looked at how the T cell repertoire shifted as pregnancy progressed.

In regard to this clone: Its antigen target is currently unknown. Within one base of it there is no much larger clone, and no base qualities were kept.

Libraries were made using the immunoSEQ multiplex PCR assay. Held by TCRdb, this immuneACCESS table contains in-frame sequences only and omits some clones. Under half of the omission traces to an unresolved V gene where checked; the cause of the rest is unknown. The table for this sample lists 50,000 to 60,000 clones; just over 90% of them were counted only once. Around 2.2% of the sample lies in the top ten. Per the germline V gene, SGHTA is the CDR1 and FQGNSA is the CDR2. The CDR3 runs 13 residues from the cysteine to the phenylalanine. The only DNA kept is the CDR3, 39 bases in frame from the first base. V is cut by 2 bases and J by 2 bases, and the space between the germline ends is 7 bases.

The chain couples TRBV7-2 to TRBJ2-7; TRBD1 is possibly the D segment (6 matching bases). This clonotype was obtained from a female donor in good health, enrolled as a control in a pregnancy study. This specimen was peripheral blood, taken in the first trimester of pregnancy. Here the CDR3 is given as CASSLRDTYEQYF. The DNA is as follows: TGTGCCAGCAGCTTAAGGGACACCTACGAGCAGTACTTC.